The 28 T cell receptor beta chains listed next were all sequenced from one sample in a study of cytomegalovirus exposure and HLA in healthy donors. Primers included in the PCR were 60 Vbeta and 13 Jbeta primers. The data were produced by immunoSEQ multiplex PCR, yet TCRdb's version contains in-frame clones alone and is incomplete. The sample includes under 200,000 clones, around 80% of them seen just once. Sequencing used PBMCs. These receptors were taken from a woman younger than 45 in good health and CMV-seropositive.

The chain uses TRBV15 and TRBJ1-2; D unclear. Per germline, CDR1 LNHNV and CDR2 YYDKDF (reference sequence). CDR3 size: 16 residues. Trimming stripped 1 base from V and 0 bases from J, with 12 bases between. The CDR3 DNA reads TGTGCCACCAGCAGAGTAAAATACAGCCCTAACTATGGCTACACCTTC. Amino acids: CATSRVKYSPNYGYTF. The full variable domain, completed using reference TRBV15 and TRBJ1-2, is DAMVIQNPRYQVTQFGKPVTLSCSQTLNHNVMYWYQQKSSQAPKLLFHYYDKDFNNEADTPDNFQSRRPNTSFCFLDIRSPGLGDTAMYLCATSRVKYSPNYGYTFGSGTRLTVV.

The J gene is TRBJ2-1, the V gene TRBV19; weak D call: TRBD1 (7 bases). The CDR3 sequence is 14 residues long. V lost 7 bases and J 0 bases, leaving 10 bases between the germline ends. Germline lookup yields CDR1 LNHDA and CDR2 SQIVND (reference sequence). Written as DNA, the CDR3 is TGTGCCAGTACCCAGGGGGGCTCCTACAATGAGCAGTTCTTC. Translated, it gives CASTQGGSYNEQFF. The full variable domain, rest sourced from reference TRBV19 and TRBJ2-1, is DGGITQSPKYLFRKEGQNVTLSCEQNLNHDAMYWYRQDPGQGLRLIYYSQIVNDFQKGDIAEGYSVSREKKESFPLTVTSAQKNPTAFYLCASTQGGSYNEQFFGPGTRLTVL.

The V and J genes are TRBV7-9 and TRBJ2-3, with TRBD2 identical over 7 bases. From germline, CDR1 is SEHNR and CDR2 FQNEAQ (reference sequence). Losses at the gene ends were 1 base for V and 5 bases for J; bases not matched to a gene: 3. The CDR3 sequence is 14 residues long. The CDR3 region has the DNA TGTGCCAGCAGCTTAGGCGGGAGTTTAGATACGCAGTATTTT. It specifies CASSLGGSLDTQYF. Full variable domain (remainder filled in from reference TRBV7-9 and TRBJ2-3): DTGVSQNPRHKITKRGQNVTFRCDPISEHNRLYWYRQTLGQGPEFLTYFQNEAQLEKSRLLSDRFSAERPKGSFSTLEIQRTEQGDSAMYLCASSLGGSLDTQYFGPGTRLTVL.

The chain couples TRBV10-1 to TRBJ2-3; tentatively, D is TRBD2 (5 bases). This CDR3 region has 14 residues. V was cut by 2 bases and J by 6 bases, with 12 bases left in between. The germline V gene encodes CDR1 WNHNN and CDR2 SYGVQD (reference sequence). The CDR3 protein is CASSEPHQRDTQYF. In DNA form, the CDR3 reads TGCGCCAGCAGTGAGCCCCATCAGCGGGATACGCAGTATTTT.

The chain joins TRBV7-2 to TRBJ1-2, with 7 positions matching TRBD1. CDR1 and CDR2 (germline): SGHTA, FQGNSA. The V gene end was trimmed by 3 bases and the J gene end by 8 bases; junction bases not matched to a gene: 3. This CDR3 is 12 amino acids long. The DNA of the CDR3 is TGTGCCAGCAGCTTGACAGGGAAGGGCTACACCTTC. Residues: CASSLTGKGYTF.

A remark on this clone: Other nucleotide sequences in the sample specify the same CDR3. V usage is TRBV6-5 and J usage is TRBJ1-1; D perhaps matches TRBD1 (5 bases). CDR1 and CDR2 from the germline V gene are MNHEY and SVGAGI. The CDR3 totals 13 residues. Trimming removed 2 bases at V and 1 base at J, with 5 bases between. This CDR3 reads CASSYRGNTEAFF. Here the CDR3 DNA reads TGTGCCAGCAGTTACAGGGGGAACACTGAAGCTTTCTTT.

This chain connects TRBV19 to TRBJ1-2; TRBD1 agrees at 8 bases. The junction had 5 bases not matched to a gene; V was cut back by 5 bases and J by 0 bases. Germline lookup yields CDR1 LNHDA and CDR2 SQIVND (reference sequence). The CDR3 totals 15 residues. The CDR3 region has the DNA TGTGCCAGTAGTCTAACAGGGGGACCTAACTATGGCTACACCTTC. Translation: CASSLTGGPNYGYTF.

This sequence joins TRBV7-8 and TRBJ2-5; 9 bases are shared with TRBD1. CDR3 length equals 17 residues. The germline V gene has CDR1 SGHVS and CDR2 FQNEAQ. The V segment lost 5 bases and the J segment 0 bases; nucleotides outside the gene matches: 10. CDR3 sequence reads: CASSPKGTGPNQETQYF. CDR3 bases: TGTGCCAGCAGCCCAAAGGGGACAGGGCCAAACCAAGAGACCCAGTACTTC.

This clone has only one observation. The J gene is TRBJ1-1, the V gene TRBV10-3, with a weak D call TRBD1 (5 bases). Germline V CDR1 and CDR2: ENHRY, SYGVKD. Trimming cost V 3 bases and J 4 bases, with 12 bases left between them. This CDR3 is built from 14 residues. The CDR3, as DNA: TGTGCCATCAGTGAAAGGGGAGGGGTCACTGAAGCTTTCTTT. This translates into CAISERGGVTEAFF.

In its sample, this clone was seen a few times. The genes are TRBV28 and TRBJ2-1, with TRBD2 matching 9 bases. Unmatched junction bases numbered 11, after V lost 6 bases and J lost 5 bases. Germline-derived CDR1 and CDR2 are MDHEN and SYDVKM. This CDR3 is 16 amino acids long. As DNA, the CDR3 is TGTGCCAGCAGCCCCCCCGGGACTAGCAGTAACAATGAGCAGTTCTTC. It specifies CASSPPGTSSNNEQFF.

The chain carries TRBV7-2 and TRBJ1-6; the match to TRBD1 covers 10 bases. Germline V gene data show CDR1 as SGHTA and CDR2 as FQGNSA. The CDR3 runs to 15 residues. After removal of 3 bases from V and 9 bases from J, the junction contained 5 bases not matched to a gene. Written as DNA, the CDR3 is TGTGCCAGCAGCTTCCGACAGGGGGCACTTTCACCCCTCCACTTT. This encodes CASSFRQGALSPLHF.

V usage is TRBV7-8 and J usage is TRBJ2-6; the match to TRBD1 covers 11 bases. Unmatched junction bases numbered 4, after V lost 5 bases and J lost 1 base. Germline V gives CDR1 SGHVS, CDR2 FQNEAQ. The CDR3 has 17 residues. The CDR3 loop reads CASSSGQGASGANVLTF. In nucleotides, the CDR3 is TGTGCCAGCAGCAGCGGACAGGGGGCTTCTGGGGCCAACGTCCTGACTTTC. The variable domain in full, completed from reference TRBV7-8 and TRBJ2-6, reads GAGVSQSPRYKVAKRGQDVALRCDPISGHVSLFWYQQALGQGPEFLTYFQNEAQLDKSGLPSDRFFAERPEGSVSTLKIQRTQQEDSAVYLCASSSGQGASGANVLTFGAGSRLTVL.

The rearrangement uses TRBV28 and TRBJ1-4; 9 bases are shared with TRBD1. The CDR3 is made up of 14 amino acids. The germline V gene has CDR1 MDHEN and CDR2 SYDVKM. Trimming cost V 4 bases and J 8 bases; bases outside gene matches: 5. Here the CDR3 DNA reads TGTGCCAGCAGTTCTGGACAGGGGACGGAAAAACTGTTTTTT. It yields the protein CASSSGQGTEKLFF.

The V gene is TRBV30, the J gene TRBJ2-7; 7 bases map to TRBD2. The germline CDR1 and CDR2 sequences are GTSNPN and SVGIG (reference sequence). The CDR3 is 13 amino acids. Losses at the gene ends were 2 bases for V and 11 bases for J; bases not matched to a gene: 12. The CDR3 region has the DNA TGTGCCTGGAGTCCTATCGAAGGGGCGGGGGAGTACTTC. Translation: CAWSPIEGAGEYF.

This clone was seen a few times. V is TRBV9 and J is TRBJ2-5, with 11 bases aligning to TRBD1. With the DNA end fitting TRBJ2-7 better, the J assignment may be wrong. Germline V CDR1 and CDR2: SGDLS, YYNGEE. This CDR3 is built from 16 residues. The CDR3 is CASSQGTGGTSHEQYF. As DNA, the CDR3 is TGTGCCAGCAGCCAAGGGACAGGGGGTACCTCACACGAGCAGTACTTC.

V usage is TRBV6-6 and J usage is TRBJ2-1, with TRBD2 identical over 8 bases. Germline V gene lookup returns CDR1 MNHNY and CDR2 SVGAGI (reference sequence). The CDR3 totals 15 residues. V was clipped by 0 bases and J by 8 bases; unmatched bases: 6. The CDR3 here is CASSYSGAGGDEQFF. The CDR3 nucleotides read TGTGCCAGCAGTTACTCAGGGGCGGGAGGCGATGAGCAGTTCTTC.

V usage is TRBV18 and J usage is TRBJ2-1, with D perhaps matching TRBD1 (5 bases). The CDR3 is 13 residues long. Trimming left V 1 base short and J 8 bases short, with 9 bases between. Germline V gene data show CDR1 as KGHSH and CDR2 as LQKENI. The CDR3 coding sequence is TGTGCCAGCTCACCACAGGGGATGGATGAGCAGTTCTTC. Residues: CASSPQGMDEQFF.

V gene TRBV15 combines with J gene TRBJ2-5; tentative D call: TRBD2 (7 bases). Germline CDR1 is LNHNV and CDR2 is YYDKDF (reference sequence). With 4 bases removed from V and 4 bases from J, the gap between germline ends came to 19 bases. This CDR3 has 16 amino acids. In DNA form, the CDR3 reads TGTGCCACCAGCAAAGGGGGGGTCCCAGGAGGAGAGACCCAGTACTTC. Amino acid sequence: CATSKGGVPGGETQYF.

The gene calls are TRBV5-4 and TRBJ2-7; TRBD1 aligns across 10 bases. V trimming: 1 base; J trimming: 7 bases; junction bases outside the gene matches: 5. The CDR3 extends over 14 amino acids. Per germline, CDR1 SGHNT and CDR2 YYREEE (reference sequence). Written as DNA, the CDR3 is TGTGCCAGCAGCTTGTGGGGACAGGGGAGAGAGCAGTACTTC. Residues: CASSLWGQGREQYF.

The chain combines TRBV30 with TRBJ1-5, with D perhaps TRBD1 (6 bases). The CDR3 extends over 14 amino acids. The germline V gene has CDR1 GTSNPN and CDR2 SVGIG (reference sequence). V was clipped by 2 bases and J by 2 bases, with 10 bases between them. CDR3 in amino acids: CAWSSGAGNQPQHF. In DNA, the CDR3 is TGTGCCTGGAGTTCAGGGGCTGGCAATCAGCCCCAGCATTTT.

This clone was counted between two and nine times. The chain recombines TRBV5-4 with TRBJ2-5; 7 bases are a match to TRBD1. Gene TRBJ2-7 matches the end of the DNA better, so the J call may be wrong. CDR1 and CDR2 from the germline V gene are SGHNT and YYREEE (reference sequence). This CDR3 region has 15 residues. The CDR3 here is CASSLPRGSFYEQYF. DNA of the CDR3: TGTGCCAGCAGCTTACCCAGGGGGAGTTTCTACGAGCAGTACTTC.

In DNA form, the CDR3 reads TGTGCCAGCAGCAGGGCGGCGGGACAGGGAATGGGGGAGACCCAGTACTTC. The encoded protein is CASSRAAGQGMGETQYF. The gene calls are TRBV5-4 and TRBJ2-5; 9 bases are shared with TRBD1. The trim removed 4 bases at V and 5 bases at J, leaving 15 bases unmatched. The CDR3 runs 17 residues. Germline V gene data show CDR1 as SGHNT and CDR2 as YYREEE (reference sequence).

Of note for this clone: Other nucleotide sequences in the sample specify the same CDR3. CDR3 sequence (DNA): TGTGCCAGCAGAGCACAGGTATATAGCAATCAGCCCCAGCATTTT. Protein: CASRAQVYSNQPQHF. This chain links TRBV6-1 with TRBJ1-5; D perhaps matches TRBD1 (5 bases). The CDR3 has 15 residues. V was pared by 6 bases and J by 0 bases, with 12 bases between. Looked up from germline, CDR1 is MNHNS and CDR2 is SASEGT.

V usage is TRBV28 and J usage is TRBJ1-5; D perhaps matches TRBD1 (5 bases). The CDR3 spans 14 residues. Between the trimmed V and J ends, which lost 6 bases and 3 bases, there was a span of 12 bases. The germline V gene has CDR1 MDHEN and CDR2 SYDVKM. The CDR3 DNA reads TGTGCCAGCAGACCCGGGGGGTTCAATCAGCCCCAGCATTTT. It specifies CASRPGGFNQPQHF.

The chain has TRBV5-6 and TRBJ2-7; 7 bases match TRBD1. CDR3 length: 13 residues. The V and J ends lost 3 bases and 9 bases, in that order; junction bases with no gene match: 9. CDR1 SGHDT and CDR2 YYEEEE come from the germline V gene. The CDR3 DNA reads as TGTGCCAGCAGCTCTCCTGGACAGGCGGGGCAGTACTTC. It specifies CASSSPGQAGQYF.

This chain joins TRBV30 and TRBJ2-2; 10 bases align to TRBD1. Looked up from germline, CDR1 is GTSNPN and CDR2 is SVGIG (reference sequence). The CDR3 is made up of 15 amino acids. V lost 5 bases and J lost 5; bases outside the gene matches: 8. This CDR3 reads CAWGRTGGHTGELFF. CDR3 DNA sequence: TGTGCCTGGGGAAGGACAGGGGGTCATACCGGGGAGCTGTTTTTT.

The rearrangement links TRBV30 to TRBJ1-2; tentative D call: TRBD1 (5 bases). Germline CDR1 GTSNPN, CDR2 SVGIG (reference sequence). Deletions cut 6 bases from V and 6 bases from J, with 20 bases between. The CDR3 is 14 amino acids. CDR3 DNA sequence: TGTGCCTGCCAGACAGAGGCCCGGGCCCATGGCTACACCTTC. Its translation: CACQTEARAHGYTF.

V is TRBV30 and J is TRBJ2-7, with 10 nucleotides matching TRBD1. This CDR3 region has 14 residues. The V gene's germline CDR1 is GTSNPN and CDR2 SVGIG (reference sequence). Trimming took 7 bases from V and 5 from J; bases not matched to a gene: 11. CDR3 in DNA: TGTGCCTTCACCCGGGACAGGGGACGAAACGAGCAGTACTTC. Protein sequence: CAFTRDRGRNEQYF.